The 7 T cell receptor beta chains reported below all come from one sample, sequenced in a study of T cell responses to AZD1222 COVID-19 vaccine. Assay used: immunoSEQ multiplex PCR; TCRdb lists only in-frame clones, some missing. The data show tens of thousands of clones, roughly 89% seen once. This specimen consisted of peripheral blood, obtained 28 days after the second AZD1222 dose. The source of these receptors is an adult who received the AZD1222 COVID-19 vaccine.

J is TRBJ2-1 and V is TRBV2, with 7 positions matching TRBD1. The CDR3 has 12 residues. V gave up 4 bases and J gave up 9 bases; unmatched junction bases: 3. Germline lookup yields CDR1 SNHLY and CDR2 FYNNEI. CDR3 DNA sequence: TGTGCCAGCAGTGGACAGGGTGTTGAGCAGTTCTTC. Its protein is CASSGQGVEQFF.

This clone was seen a single time. The chain employs TRBV18 and TRBJ2-5; a possible D gene is TRBD2 (6 bases). CDR1 KGHSH and CDR2 LQKENI come from the germline V gene. Trimming cost V 3 bases and J 5 bases, with 10 bases left between them. This CDR3 contains 13 residues. CDR3 nucleotides: TGTGCCAGCTCACCGGGGGGACGGGAGACCCAGTACTTC. It encodes CASSPGGRETQYF.

The chain joins TRBV7-9 to TRBJ2-5; D unresolved. The V gene's germline CDR1 is SEHNR and CDR2 FQNEAQ (reference sequence). Trimming left V 1 base short and J 1 base short, with 7 bases between. The CDR3 length is 14 residues. The CDR3 spells CASSLVSVQETQYF. CDR3 bases: TGTGCCAGCAGCTTAGTCTCAGTCCAAGAGACCCAGTACTTC.

The chain is built from TRBV5-5 and TRBJ2-4; 10 nucleotides agree with TRBD1. The junction had 11 bases not matched to a gene; V was cut back by 2 bases and J by 0 bases. Germline V gives CDR1 SGHKS, CDR2 YYEKEE (reference sequence). The CDR3 contains 19 residues. CDR3 sequence reads: CASSLLSGTGVIAKNIQYF. DNA of the CDR3: TGTGCCAGCAGCTTACTTAGCGGGACAGGGGTTATAGCCAAAAACATTCAGTACTTC.

The chain employs TRBV27 and TRBJ1-6; 9 bases fit TRBD1. The germline gives CDR1 MNHEY, CDR2 SMNVEV (reference sequence). The CDR3 is made up of 16 amino acids. J gave up 5 bases and V 6 bases, and 8 bases lay outside the gene matches. This CDR3 reads CASRVPTGGHNSPLHF. Here the CDR3 DNA reads TGTGCCAGCAGAGTCCCGACAGGGGGACATAATTCACCCCTCCACTTT.

The V and J genes are TRBV3-1 (or the pseudogene TRBV3-2) and TRBJ2-1; possible D gene TRBD2, 5 bases. The germline V gene encodes CDR1 LGHDT and CDR2 YNNKEL (reference sequence). The V end was cut by 3 bases, the J end by 6 bases, with 6 bases between. The CDR3 runs 12 residues. The CDR3 DNA is TGTGCCAGCAGCCAGGGGAGCAATGAGCAGTTCTTC. As protein: CASSQGSNEQFF.

The chain recombines TRBV7-9 with TRBJ2-5; the match to TRBD2 covers 7 bases. The CDR3 runs 14 residues. The trim removed 4 bases at V and 0 bases at J, leaving 2 bases unmatched. Germline CDR1 SEHNR, CDR2 FQNEAQ (reference sequence). The CDR3: CASSWRGYQETQYF. For the CDR3, the DNA is TGTGCCAGCAGCTGGCGGGGGTACCAAGAGACCCAGTACTTC.